This T cell receptor beta chain was retrieved from a study of T cell responses to AZD1222 COVID-19 vaccine. This CDR3 has 16 residues. V lost 7 bases, J lost 3 bases, and 14 bases stayed unmatched. Germline V gene sequence: CDR1 LGHDT, CDR2 YNNKEL (reference sequence). Sequencing was performed with immunoSEQ multiplex PCR; in TCRdb, only in-frame clones are kept and a portion is missing. The sample carries over 150,000 clones, around nine tenths recorded once. The chain has TRBV3-1 (or the pseudogene TRBV3-2) and TRBJ1-2, with 7 bases aligning to TRBD1. The receptor was derived from an adult who received the AZD1222 COVID-19 vaccine. Sequenced here: peripheral blood, sampled 28 days after the second AZD1222 dose. The CDR3 sequence is CASTTNKNRGDYGYTF. The CDR3 nucleotides read TGTGCCAGCACCACCAATAAGAACAGGGGTGACTATGGCTACACCTTC.